This T cell receptor (beta chain) was sequenced for a study of vaccination and CD4 T cells after COVID-19 (dated by TCRdb to between 2022 and 2023). In the study overall: Every convalescent patient had a positive nasal swab PCR test for SARS-CoV-2, with mild disease in roughly nine patients and severe disease in one. The convalescent cohort included six males and four females, with two Hispanic individuals, seven Caucasians, two Asians and one multiracial person. Each participant got two doses of either the Pfizer-BioNTech BNT162b2 vaccine (n=8) or the Moderna mRNA-1273 vaccine (n=2). Post-COVID blood samples from convalescent patients were collected a median of approximately 100 days after diagnosis, with a range of 35 to 161 days. Post-vaccine blood samples were taken a median of roughly 75 days after the second vaccine dose, with a range of roughly 14 to 241 days. Overlapping spike peptide pools from SARS-CoV-2 and from the common cold coronaviruses HCoV-NL63, HCoV-OC43 and HCoV-229E were used as culture stimuli. Control cultures used a CEFX viral epitope pool as positive control, an HIV-1 Nef peptide pool as negative control, or no peptide. The spike-specific CD4+ TCR repertoire was compared before and after mRNA vaccination in fewer than eleven COVID-19 convalescent patients and several infection-naive healthy vaccine recipients. The paper's findings and limits, for the study overall: Although the median number of SARS-CoV-2-reactive clonotypes went up from roughly 23 after infection to some 40 after vaccination, the increase was not significant. In convalescent patients, a median approximately 83% of post-vaccine SARS-CoV-2-reactive clones were detected only after vaccination, suggesting vaccine-specific priming. Of the vaccine-specific clones in convalescent patients, 304 of 307, or nearly all, reacted only to SARS-CoV-2 spike and did not cross-react with common cold coronaviruses. Only a relatively small number of convalescent patients were included in the study, and early timepoints following natural infection were not analyzed.

This clonotype turned up a few times. No antigen is known for it. The sample holds no much larger clone one base away, and base qualities are not on file. Libraries were constructed by PCR. At the Johns Hopkins FTIC core, DNA from the cultured CD4+ T cells underwent TCR sequencing with the Oncomine TCR Beta short-read assay. Genomic DNA was extracted from the cultured CD4+ T cells with the QIAamp micro DNA kit. Oncomine TCR Beta libraries from cultured CD4+ T cells were pooled with unique dual indexes and sequenced on an Illumina iSeq 100. Concerning the study's data processing: Non-productive sequences were removed, and CDR3s not starting with C, not ending with F or W, or shorter than 7 amino acids were discarded. The MANAFEST web application identified antigen-specific clonotypes by comparing peptide-stimulated wells against reference wells and other culture wells. Positive clones required FDR below 0.05, an odds ratio above 5, and productive frequency above 0.1% in at least two of three replicate wells. Cross-reactive clonotypes were defined as significantly expanded in both SARS-CoV-2 spike wells and at least one common cold coronavirus spike condition. Similarity between CDR3 sequences was evaluated in R version 3.6.1 using Levenshtein distances (stringdist) and unrooted phylogenetic trees (ape). Using fastp at Q25 and MiXCR, TCRdb reprocessed the public reads and kept productive beta chains. Every CDR3 protein is listed once, alongside the most common genes and DNA of its rows. Here the V and J calls rest on TCRdb's processing, not on the authors' analysis. The sample table records 20,000 or so distinct CDR3 sequences; about 50% of these occur just once. Jointly, the top ten make up about 13% of the sample.

In light of the paper, this sample's treatment or condition label describes: roughly ten-day PBMC culture with coronavirus spike peptide pools or control peptides (ViraFEST assay). The study used the ViraFEST assay, which expanded antigen-specific T cells with peptide pools and then identified expanded clonotypes by TCR sequencing. The convalescent patients' positive SARS-CoV-2 PCR tests were from March to December 2020, which was before the Alpha, Beta and Delta variants emerged in the United States. Each well held millions of PBMCs cultured in IMDM containing approximately 5% human AB serum and approximately 9.8 IU/ml IL-2, with approximately 9.2 ug/ml peptide pools added. On days 3 and 7, half of the culture medium was replaced with fresh IL-2-containing medium. After around 10 days of culture, CD4+ T cells were isolated by negative selection using the EasySep CD4+ T cell isolation kit. Ficoll-Paque Plus gradient centrifugation was used to isolate PBMCs from whole blood, and the isolated PBMCs were then either used fresh or cryopreserved at -140C. Each culture condition was generally run in triplicate wells.

Sequences were obtained from cultured CD4+ T cells from blood. This receptor was taken from a human donor with COVID-19.

The bases are TGCAGTGCAACGGGCCCCCTGGGGTATGGCTACACCTTC. It codes for CSATGPLGYGYTF. The chain was built from TRBV20-1 and TRBJ1-2; no D segment can be confidently identified. In the germline V gene (reference sequence), CDR1 corresponds to DFQATT and CDR2 to SNEGSKA. Including the terminal cysteine and phenylalanine, the CDR3 comprises 13 residues. Only the CDR3 region is kept as DNA, spanning 39 bases read in frame from base 1. V sheds 6 bases and J sheds 5 bases, leaving 16 bases between their ends.